One and the same sample provided the 23 T cell receptor beta chains below, sequenced in a study of blood T cell repertoires in COVID-19. Produced via immunoSEQ multiplex PCR; TCRdb's table is partial and in-frame only. The sample records roughly 100,000 clones, around 90% being singletons. The sample taken for sequencing was peripheral blood. The receptor source for this set is a man younger than 35 with acute or convalescent COVID-19.

This chain joins TRBV24-1 and TRBJ1-4; D gene uncertain. The CDR3 is 17 residues long. The germline gives CDR1 KGHDR, CDR2 SFDVKD. Trimming took off 4 bases at V and 1 base at J, with 15 bases between the two ends. The CDR3 region has the DNA TGTGCCACCAGTGACGGCAGGCGGGCCGAAACTAATGAAAAACTGTTTTTT. Translated, it gives CATSDGRRAETNEKLFF.

The gene calls are TRBV29-1 and TRBJ2-7, with 8 positions matching TRBD2. The CDR3 has 12 residues. V dropped 4 bases and J dropped 6; count of bases not matched to a gene: 5. Germline CDR1 is SQVTM and CDR2 is ANQGSEA. The CDR3 DNA sequence: TGCAGCGTTGGGACTAGCTATGCCGAGCAGTACTTC. It encodes CSVGTSYAEQYF.

The CDR3 is CASTPSFSGNTIYF. For the CDR3, the DNA is TGTGCCAGCACCCCGTCCTTCTCTGGAAACACCATATATTTT. The chain uses TRBV6-5 and TRBJ1-3; D not certain. Trimming left V 7 bases short and J 0 bases short, with 10 bases between. Germline loops: CDR1 MNHEY, CDR2 SVGAGI. The CDR3 extends over 14 amino acids.

About this clone itself: Additional DNA sequences in this sample encode the identical CDR3. V usage is TRBV5-1 and J usage is TRBJ2-4; D perhaps matches TRBD1 (5 bases). Germline lookup yields CDR1 SGHRS and CDR2 YFSETQ. The CDR3 contains 14 residues. Trimming removed 0 bases at V and 5 bases at J, with 9 bases between. CDR3 sequence (DNA): TGCGCCAGCAGCTTGGACAGGTCCGAAAACATTCAGTACTTC. Amino acid sequence: CASSLDRSENIQYF.

The V and J genes are TRBV5-4 and TRBJ2-1; D uncertain. Trimming removed 3 bases at V and 8 bases at J, with 18 bases between. The CDR3 runs to 15 residues. Germline-derived CDR1 and CDR2 are SGHNT and YYREEE (reference sequence). The CDR3, as DNA: TGTGCCAGCAGCTCGGCCGGGTCCACGGTCGATGAGCAGTTCTTC. It encodes CASSSAGSTVDEQFF.

The chain carries TRBV6-5 and TRBJ1-3; 8 bases agree with TRBD1. Germline V gene lookup returns CDR1 MNHEY and CDR2 SVGAGI. The junction had 8 bases not matched to a gene; V was cut back by 5 bases and J by 5 bases. This CDR3 is built from 15 residues. In DNA form, the CDR3 reads TGTGCCAGCAGTCCAGCAGGGGGCTTACGAAACACCATATATTTT. This encodes CASSPAGGLRNTIYF.

This clone was seen a single time. DNA of the CDR3: TGTGCCAGCAGGGCTCGGGGTCCCCTTGAAGCTTTCTTT. Translation: CASRARGPLEAFF. The chain has TRBV11-2 and TRBJ1-1, with no clear D. The germline CDR1 and CDR2 sequences are SGHAT and FQNNGV. V was trimmed by 6 bases and J by 7 bases, leaving 15 bases between them. This CDR3 comprises 13 residues.

This clone has just one count. V is TRBV18 and J is TRBJ1-1; 7 bases map to TRBD1. The germline CDR1 and CDR2 sequences are KGHSH and LQKENI. Trimming removed 1 base from V and 3 bases from J; junction bases left unmatched: 5. The CDR3 is 15 amino acids. The CDR3 sequence: CASSPLLTGDTEAFF. CDR3 nucleotides: TGTGCCAGCTCACCACTACTAACAGGGGACACTGAAGCTTTCTTT.

This chain connects TRBV21-1 to TRBJ2-1; the DNA was not used to check the table's D call, TRBD2. TRBV21-1 is flagged as a pseudogene. The CDR3 extends over 17 amino acids. The CDR3 region is CASSTMGPGTRSNEQFF. CDR3 nucleotide sequence: TGTGCCAGCAGCACTATGGGCCCGGGGACTCGATCCAATGAGCAGTTCTTC.

The genes are TRBV18 and TRBJ2-6; possible D gene TRBD2, 5 bases. Germline assignment: CDR1 KGHSH and CDR2 LQKENI. The CDR3 is made up of 15 amino acids. V lost 3 bases to trimming and J lost 2 bases, with 8 bases between them. The CDR3 here is CASSPVGAGANVLTF. The DNA of the CDR3 is TGTGCCAGCTCACCTGTCGGGGCTGGGGCCAACGTCCTGACTTTC. The whole variable domain, remainder taken from reference TRBV18 and TRBJ2-6, is NAGVMQNPRHLVRRRGQEARLRCSPMKGHSHVYWYRQLPEEGLKFMVYLQKENIIDESGMPKERFSAEFPKEGPSILRIQQVVRGDSAAYFCASSPVGAGANVLTFGAGSRLTVL.

The chain couples TRBV2 to TRBJ1-6; D remains ambiguous. Looked up from germline, CDR1 is SNHLY and CDR2 is FYNNEI. Trimming left V 4 bases short and J 4 bases short, with 11 bases between. This CDR3 comprises 15 residues. The CDR3 is CASSGGGRYNSPLHF. The CDR3 DNA reads as TGTGCCAGCAGTGGGGGAGGACGGTATAATTCACCCCTCCACTTT.

CDR3 region: CASSWGGSGNQPQHF. As DNA, the CDR3 is TGTGCCAGCAGCTGGGGGGGTAGCGGCAATCAGCCCCAGCATTTT. The chain combines TRBV5-4 with TRBJ1-5; tentatively, D is TRBD1 (5 bases). V gave up 3 bases and J gave up 2 bases, with 12 bases separating them. Looked up from germline, CDR1 is SGHNT and CDR2 is YYREEE (reference sequence). This CDR3 has 15 residues.

V gene TRBV6-5 combines with J gene TRBJ2-7, with TRBD1 matching 12 bases. The CDR3 sequence is 15 residues long. Germline CDR1 reads MNHEY; CDR2 reads SVGAGI. The V and J ends lost 7 bases and 7 bases, in that order; junction bases with no gene match: 11. The CDR3 loop is CASTTGTGGFWEQYF. In DNA form, the CDR3 reads TGTGCCAGCACTACAGGGACAGGGGGCTTTTGGGAGCAGTACTTC.

The chain employs TRBV6-2 or TRBV6-3 and TRBJ2-2, with 9 bases fitting TRBD2. Germline V gene data show CDR1 as MNHEY and CDR2 as SVGEGT. V gave up 1 base and J gave up 5 bases; unmatched junction bases: 8. The CDR3 totals 17 residues. The CDR3 region is CASSYFGSGRGTGELFF. DNA of the CDR3: TGTGCCAGCAGTTACTTCGGTAGCGGGAGAGGGACCGGGGAGCTGTTTTTT.

The J gene is TRBJ1-3, the V gene TRBV19; D is undetermined. The CDR3 totals 12 residues. Trimming left V 10 bases short and J 2 bases short, with 9 bases between. Germline-derived CDR1 and CDR2 are LNHDA and SQIVND (reference sequence). The CDR3 is CATRSTGNTIYF. Written as DNA, the CDR3 is TGTGCCACTCGCTCTACTGGAAACACCATATATTTT.

The gene calls are TRBV6-5 and TRBJ1-5; D gene ambiguous. The CDR3 consists of 12 residues. V lost 6 bases and J 4 bases, leaving 7 bases between the germline ends. Germline loops: CDR1 MNHEY, CDR2 SVGAGI. Here the CDR3 reads CASRSGNQPQHF. The CDR3 nucleotides are TGTGCCAGCAGGTCCGGGAATCAGCCCCAGCATTTT.

The chain combines TRBV5-6 with TRBJ2-7; the match to TRBD2 covers 7 bases. Germline lookup yields CDR1 SGHDT and CDR2 YYEEEE. The J segment lost 3 bases and the V segment lost 2 bases, leaving 5 bases of the junction unmatched. This CDR3 is built from 14 residues. For the CDR3, the DNA is TGTGCCAGCAGCTTCTCGCGGGGGAGCTACGAGCAGTACTTC. It translates to CASSFSRGSYEQYF.

This clone was counted only a few times. CDR3 DNA sequence: TGTGCCAGCATCGGGTTTTTAGGGGATCAGCCCCAGCATTTT. Its protein is CASIGFLGDQPQHF. The rearrangement links TRBV2 to TRBJ1-5; possible D gene TRBD1, 5 bases. CDR1 SNHLY and CDR2 FYNNEI come from the germline V gene. Trimming stripped 7 bases from V and 5 bases from J, with 15 bases between. The CDR3 runs to 14 residues.

The rearrangement links TRBV6-1 to TRBJ2-5, with D possibly being TRBD1 (6 bases). Germline lookup yields CDR1 MNHNS and CDR2 SASEGT. The CDR3 sequence is 17 residues long. The ends were cut back, 2 bases at V and 2 bases at J, with 18 bases in the middle. In nucleotides, the CDR3 is TGTGCCAGCAGTGAAACTTCTACATCCGGGACACAAGAGACCCAGTACTTC. Amino acid sequence: CASSETSTSGTQETQYF.

V is TRBV19 and J is TRBJ1-2; D possibly corresponds to TRBD1 (6 bases). CDR1 and CDR2 (germline): LNHDA, SQIVND (reference sequence). The CDR3 consists of 15 residues. The ends were cut back, 2 bases at V and 4 bases at J, with 14 bases in the middle. The CDR3 protein is CASSITAGEIYGYTF. For the CDR3, the DNA is TGTGCCAGTAGTATAACGGCAGGGGAGATCTATGGCTACACCTTC. Drawing the rest from reference TRBV19 and TRBJ1-2, the complete variable domain is DGGITQSPKYLFRKEGQNVTLSCEQNLNHDAMYWYRQDPGQGLRLIYYSQIVNDFQKGDIAEGYSVSREKKESFPLTVTSAQKNPTAFYLCASSITAGEIYGYTFGSGTRLTVV.

This chain uses TRBV7-9 with TRBJ2-5; 15 bases align to TRBD2. Germline CDR1 and CDR2: SEHNR and FQNEAQ (reference sequence). The length of the CDR3 is 17 residues. J lost 2 bases, V lost 4 bases, and 5 bases had no gene match. CDR3 in DNA: TGTGCCAGCAGCTCCCGGACTAGCGGGGGGGAACAAGAGACCCAGTACTTC. Its protein product is CASSSRTSGGEQETQYF.

The chain couples TRBV25-1 to TRBJ1-2; a weak D match, TRBD1 (5 bases). The ends were cut back, 1 base at V and 2 bases at J, with 14 bases in the middle. CDR1 is MGHDK and CDR2 is SYGVNS in the germline V gene. This CDR3 is built from 16 residues. In nucleotides, the CDR3 is TGTGCCAGCAGTGAATTCGGTCAGGGTGAGAACTATGGCTACACCTTC. Its protein product is CASSEFGQGENYGYTF.

The chain uses TRBV4-1 and TRBJ2-7; 10 bases agree with TRBD1. In germline, CDR1 is MGHRA, CDR2 YSYEKL. This CDR3 has 15 residues. With 3 bases clipped from V and 4 bases from J, the junction kept 6 bases outside the gene matches. The CDR3 is CASSHDRGQRYEQYF. The CDR3 DNA is TGCGCCAGCAGCCATGACAGGGGGCAGAGATACGAGCAGTACTTC.